This T cell receptor (beta chain) was profiled in a study of blood T cell repertoires in COVID-19. Study details: PBMCs, B-cell-depleted T cells, or T cells were the source of the cDNA or gDNA that made up the material.

Assay: immunoSEQ multiplex PCR; the TCRdb copy retains only in-frame clones and omits some. Here the sample spans under 200,000 clones, 82% being singletons. CDR1 is LGHNA and CDR2 is YSLEER in the germline V gene. The CDR3 contains 15 residues. V lost 1 base to trimming and J lost 7 bases; unmatched junction nucleotides: 6. This chain uses TRBV4-3 with TRBJ1-4; 7 positions match TRBD1. Specimen: PBMCs or T cells enriched from blood (not recorded which). The TCR sequence derives from a woman aged 55-70 years with acute COVID-19. In DNA form, the CDR3 reads TGCGCCAGCAGCCAAGGGCAGACAGGGTTTGAAAAACTGTTTTTT. This codes for CASSQGQTGFEKLFF.